This entry lists 17 T cell receptor beta chains sequenced from one sample in a study of blood T cell repertoires in COVID-19. Measured with immunoSEQ multiplex PCR; TCRdb has only the in-frame clones, and not every one. The sample consists of about 47,000 clones, about 85% of them appearing once. The specimen was peripheral blood. The receptor source for this set is a man aged 70 or older with active COVID-19.

This chain connects TRBV5-1 to TRBJ2-2; D perhaps matches TRBD1 (7 bases). Trimming left V 2 bases short and J 6 bases short, with 14 bases between. CDR3 size: 15 residues. Germline V gene sequence: CDR1 SGHRS, CDR2 YFSETQ. CDR3 sequence reads: CASSFQQGRSGELFF. The CDR3 DNA reads as TGCGCCAGCAGCTTTCAACAGGGGAGGTCCGGGGAGCTGTTTTTT.

The V and J genes are TRBV5-6 and TRBJ2-7; D gene unclear. Between the trimmed V and J ends, which lost 0 bases and 0 bases, there was a span of 10 bases. CDR1 is SGHDT, CDR2 YYEEEE, per germline. The CDR3 covers 15 residues. CDR3 nucleotides: TGTGCCAGCAGCTTGGCTGGGTACAGCTCCTACGAGCAGTACTTC. Translating it yields CASSLAGYSSYEQYF.

The rearrangement links TRBV24-1 to TRBJ2-2; 7 bases agree with TRBD1. The CDR3 has 15 residues. The trim removed 3 bases at V and 6 bases at J, leaving 6 bases unmatched. Germline V lookup: CDR1 KGHDR, CDR2 SFDVKD. The CDR3 bases are TGTGCCACCAGTGATGCTCGAGGGGGCTCCGGGGAGCTGTTTTTT. Its translation: CATSDARGGSGELFF.

This clone came up once. This chain connects TRBV27 to TRBJ2-7; D is perhaps TRBD2 (5 bases). The CDR3 totals 13 residues. The germline V gene has CDR1 MNHEY and CDR2 SMNVEV (reference sequence). Trimming cost V 2 bases and J 7 bases, with 12 bases left between them. In DNA form, the CDR3 reads TGTGCCAGCAGTTTAAGTAGCGTTTGGGAGCAGTACTTC. Its protein product is CASSLSSVWEQYF.

This chain joins TRBV19 and TRBJ1-6; D is unclear. Germline V gene lookup returns CDR1 LNHDA and CDR2 SQIVND (reference sequence). Trimming removed 3 bases from V and 8 bases from J, with 8 bases in between. CDR3 size: 13 residues. The chain's CDR3 is CASSIEKYSPLHF. CDR3 DNA: TGTGCCAGTAGTATCGAGAAATATTCACCCCTCCACTTT.

This clone was counted a few times. The rearrangement uses TRBV27 and TRBJ2-1, with a weak D call TRBD2 (5 bases). The germline V gene encodes CDR1 MNHEY and CDR2 SMNVEV (reference sequence). The CDR3 has 12 residues. The ends were cut back, 10 bases at V and 4 bases at J, with 11 bases in the middle. The CDR3 spells CATWPGYNEQFF. In DNA, the CDR3 is TGTGCCACCTGGCCGGGGTACAATGAGCAGTTCTTC.

The chain has TRBV6-2 or TRBV6-3 and TRBJ1-6; the D is unclear. The V end was cut by 0 bases, the J end by 5 bases, with 5 bases between. The V gene's germline CDR1 is MNHEY and CDR2 SVGEGT. CDR3 length: 14 residues. Written as DNA, the CDR3 is TGTGCCAGCAGTTACTCTCAGGATAATTCACCCCTCCACTTT. This gives the protein CASSYSQDNSPLHF.

The V call is TRBV7-8, the J call TRBJ1-3; D ambiguous. With 3 bases removed from V and 0 bases from J, the gap between germline ends came to 9 bases. The CDR3 totals 15 residues. CDR1 is SGHVS and CDR2 is FQNEAQ in the germline V gene. The CDR3 nucleotides are TGTGCCAGCAGCTTTGGACTGCTCTCTGGAAACACCATATATTTT. Translating gives CASSFGLLSGNTIYF.

V gene TRBV30 combines with J gene TRBJ2-7, with D possibly being TRBD1 (5 bases). Germline CDR1 GTSNPN, CDR2 SVGIG (reference sequence). The ends were cut back, 5 bases at V and 3 bases at J, with 11 bases in the middle. CDR3 length: 12 residues. CDR3 nucleotide sequence: TGTGCCTGGGGTCCCGACAGCTACGAGCAGTACTTC. Amino acids: CAWGPDSYEQYF.

The V gene is TRBV28, the J gene TRBJ1-4, with TRBD1 identical over 7 bases. With V trimmed by 5 bases and J by 15 bases, 15 bases remained unmatched. CDR3 length: 14 amino acids. Germline V lookup: CDR1 MDHEN, CDR2 SYDVKM. CDR3 in amino acids: CASSLPGTADQVFF. The CDR3, as DNA: TGTGCCAGCAGTCTCCCCGGGACAGCTGATCAGGTGTTTTTT.

The V gene is TRBV7-8, the J gene TRBJ1-2, with TRBD1 matching over 7 bases. The CDR3 spans 13 residues. Germline V lookup: CDR1 SGHVS, CDR2 FQNEAQ. The junction had 6 bases not matched to a gene; V was cut back by 3 bases and J by 8 bases. The CDR3 DNA follows: TGTGCCAGCAGCTTTAAAACAGGGGAGGGCTACACCTTC. Its translation is CASSFKTGEGYTF.

The chain uses TRBV19 and TRBJ1-3, with 8 bases that match TRBD1. Germline-derived CDR1 and CDR2 are LNHDA and SQIVND (reference sequence). Unmatched junction bases numbered 6, after V lost 8 bases and J lost 0 bases. The CDR3 sequence is 15 residues long. The CDR3 here is CASRETGASGNTIYF. For the CDR3, the DNA is TGTGCCAGTCGGGAGACAGGGGCCTCTGGAAACACCATATATTTT.

CDR3 DNA: TGTGCCAGCAGCTTAGGGAGCTCTGGGGCCAACGTCCTGACTTTC. Translating it yields CASSLGSSGANVLTF. V gene TRBV7-3 combines with J gene TRBJ2-6, with D maybe TRBD2 (5 bases). Germline V gene sequence: CDR1 SGHTA, CDR2 FQGTGA. V was shortened by 2 bases and J by 0 bases, with 5 bases between the two germline ends. The CDR3 covers 15 residues.

V usage is TRBV3-1 (or the pseudogene TRBV3-2) and J usage is TRBJ1-1; D gene unclear. Trimming took off 5 bases at V and 5 bases at J, with 15 bases between the two ends. Germline V CDR1 and CDR2: LGHDT, YNNKEL (reference sequence). The CDR3 has 14 residues. CDR3 sequence: CASSKSEGRTEAFF. As DNA, the CDR3 is TGTGCCAGCAGCAAGTCGGAGGGTCGGACTGAAGCTTTCTTT.

This sequence joins TRBV9 and TRBJ1-6, with 8 bases fitting TRBD1. Germline loops: CDR1 SGDLS, CDR2 YYNGEE. Germline trimming cut 1 base from V and 5 bases from J; bases unmatched to any gene: 2. This CDR3 spans 15 amino acids. The CDR3 nucleotides read TGTGCCAGCAGCGTACAGGGGGCGGATAATTCACCCCTCCACTTT. It is translated as CASSVQGADNSPLHF.

The CDR3 loop is CASSWAGTGGEKLFF. The CDR3 bases are TGTGCCAGCAGTTGGGCCGGGACAGGAGGTGAAAAACTGTTTTTT. The chain is built from TRBV6-5 and TRBJ1-4; 8 nucleotides agree with TRBD1. The germline gives CDR1 MNHEY, CDR2 SVGAGI. The CDR3 spans 15 residues. Trimming removed 4 bases from V and 7 bases from J; junction bases left unmatched: 8.

V and J are TRBV5-4 and TRBJ2-1, with 10 bases aligning to TRBD1. This CDR3 has 13 amino acids. Per the germline V gene, CDR1 is SGHNT and CDR2 is YYREEE (reference sequence). V was clipped by 4 bases and J by 8 bases; unmatched bases: 3. CDR3 DNA: TGTGCCAGCAGCCTGACAGGGGGCGATGAGCAGTTCTTC. Its translation: CASSLTGGDEQFF.